This entry features one TCR beta chain sequence. Germline-derived CDR1 and CDR2 are MDHEN and SYDVKM. There are 13 residues in the CDR3. V gave up 6 bases and J gave up 7 bases; unmatched junction bases: 8. This sample was included in a study of Ad26.COV2.S vaccination and SARS-CoV-2 variants. Assay: immunoSEQ multiplex PCR; the TCRdb copy retains only in-frame clones and omits some. The profile shows around 400,000 clones, about four fifths of them singletons. Treatment given: 15 to 20 received Ad26.COV2.S at low or high dose, single or two shots; roughly five received placebo; per-sample allocation not given. Samples came from day 63 after the first vaccine or placebo injection.

This sample comprised peripheral blood, obtained in a trial of Ad26.COV2.S vaccine versus placebo. The V gene is TRBV28, the J gene TRBJ1-2, with 7 bases lining up with TRBD1. The sequence was collected from a person between 18 and 59 years old who received the Ad26.COV2.S COVID-19 vaccine or a placebo. The chain's CDR3 is CASRDGTVLGYTF. The CDR3 nucleotides read TGTGCCAGCAGGGACGGGACAGTACTTGGCTACACCTTC.